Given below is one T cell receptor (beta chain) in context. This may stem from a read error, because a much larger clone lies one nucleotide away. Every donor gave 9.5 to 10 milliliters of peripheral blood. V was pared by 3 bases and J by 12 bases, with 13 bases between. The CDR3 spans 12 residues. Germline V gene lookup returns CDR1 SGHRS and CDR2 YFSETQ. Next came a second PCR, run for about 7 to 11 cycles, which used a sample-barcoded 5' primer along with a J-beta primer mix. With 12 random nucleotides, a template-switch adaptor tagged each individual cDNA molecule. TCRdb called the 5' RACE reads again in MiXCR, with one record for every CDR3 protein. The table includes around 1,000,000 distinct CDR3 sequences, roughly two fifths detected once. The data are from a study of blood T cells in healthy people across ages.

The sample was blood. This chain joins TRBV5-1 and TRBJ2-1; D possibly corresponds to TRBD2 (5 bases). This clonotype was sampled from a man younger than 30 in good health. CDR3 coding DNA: TGCGCCAGCAGCTGGGCACGGGATGGGCAGTTCTTC. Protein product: CASSWARDGQFF.